The rows below give T cell receptor beta chains drawn from one sample of a study of Ad26.COV2.S vaccination and SARS-CoV-2 variants. Repertoires were generated with immunoSEQ multiplex PCR, while TCRdb's copy carries only in-frame clones and drops some. This sample has around 170,000 clones; 70% to 90% occur once, and the top ten carry approximately 6%. The sequencing used peripheral blood, collected after recovery from COVID-19. The receptors here all came from a human donor who had recovered from COVID-19. CDR3s include the opening cysteine and the closing phenylalanine or tryptophan. The D gene is left open where the match is weak. Clone size, where shown, is once, few, many, or a class for clones that have expanded.

j_gene | v_gene | d_gene | abundance | CDR3aa | CDR3nt
TRBJ2-1 | TRBV30 | TRBD1 | . | CAWRRTGAGAYNEQFF | TGTGCCTGGAGGAGAACAGGGGCTGGGGCCTACAATGAGCAGTTCTTC
TRBJ1-5 | TRBV6-5 | . | few | CASTQSQGLNQPQHF | TGTGCCAGCACCCAATCCCAGGGACTCAATCAGCCCCAGCATTTT
TRBJ2-7 | TRBV19 | . | . | CASSISDSSSYEQYF | TGTGCCAGTAGTATCTCGGACAGTAGCTCCTACGAGCAGTACTTC
TRBJ2-7 | TRBV6-5 | . | once | CASSSGPYEQYF | .
TRBJ1-2 | TRBV5-4 | . | . | CASSLGGPSNYGYTF | TGTGCCAGCAGCTTGGGAGGACCCTCTAACTATGGCTACACCTTC
TRBJ1-4 | TRBV5-6 | TRBD1 | once | CASSPDRGRGEKLFF | TGTGCCAGCAGCCCCGACAGGGGGCGGGGTGAAAAACTGTTTTTT
TRBJ1-3 | TRBV19 | . | . | CASYGSGNTIYF | TGTGCCAGTTATGGCTCTGGAAACACCATATATTTT
TRBJ2-5 | TRBV11-2 | . | . | CASSSPLLETQYF | TGTGCCAGCAGCTCCCCTTTGCTCGAGACCCAGTACTTC
TRBJ2-5 | TRBV15 | . | . | CATSREGDTPETQYF | TGTGCCACCAGCAGAGAAGGGGACACCCCAGAGACCCAGTACTTC
TRBJ2-5 | TRBV4-2 | . | once | CASSQESASTGTQYF | TGTGCCAGCAGCCAAGAATCGGCGTCAACCGGGACCCAGTACTTC
TRBJ1-4 | TRBV19 | . | few | CASSDQGRKLFF | TGTGCCAGTAGTGACCAGGGGAGGAAACTGTTTTTT
TRBJ2-7 | TRBV7-2 | TRBD2 | . | CASSLKTSAYYEQYF | TGTGCCAGCAGCTTAAAGACTAGCGCTTACTACGAGCAGTACTTC
TRBJ2-5 | TRBV19 | . | . | CASSGQRGWQETQYF | TGTGCCAGTAGTGGACAGCGAGGGTGGCAAGAGACCCAGTACTTC
TRBJ2-1 | TRBV5-6 | . | . | CASSLEGEFYNEQFF | TGTGCCAGCAGCTTGGAAGGGGAATTCTACAATGAGCAGTTCTTC
TRBJ2-7 | TRBV10-3 | TRBD2 | few | CASSPGLAVAYEQYF | TGTGCCTCCAGCCCGGGACTAGCGGTAGCCTACGAGCAGTACTTC
TRBJ2-7 | TRBV7-2 | . | . | CASSLGRGSSYEQYF | TGTGCCAGCAGCTTAGGACGAGGGAGCTCCTACGAGCAGTACTTC
TRBJ1-4 | TRBV19 | . | . | CASSLRSAAIVEKLFF | TGTGCCAGTAGTCTCCGGTCCGCCGCGATCGTTGAAAAACTGTTTTTT
TRBJ1-6 | TRBV5-1 | . | few | CASSLEGSYNSPLHF | TGCGCCAGCAGCTTGGAGGGCAGTTATAATTCACCCCTCCACTTT
TRBJ1-6 | TRBV16 | . | . | CASSPSGSSYNSPLHF | TGTGCCAGCAGCCCCTCGGGGAGCTCCTATAATTCACCCCTCCACTTT
TRBJ1-2 | TRBV15 | . | . | CATSRESGGSYGYTF | TGTGCCACCAGCAGAGAATCCGGGGGGAGCTATGGCTACACCTTC
TRBJ2-1 | TRBV7-3 | TRBD2 | . | CASSLAGGPNEQFF | TGTGCCAGCAGCTTAGCGGGGGGGCCCAATGAGCAGTTCTTC
TRBJ1-2 | TRBV11-2 | . | . | CASSLRPGDVSYTF | TGTGCCAGCAGCTTACGCCCCGGGGACGTGAGCTACACCTTC